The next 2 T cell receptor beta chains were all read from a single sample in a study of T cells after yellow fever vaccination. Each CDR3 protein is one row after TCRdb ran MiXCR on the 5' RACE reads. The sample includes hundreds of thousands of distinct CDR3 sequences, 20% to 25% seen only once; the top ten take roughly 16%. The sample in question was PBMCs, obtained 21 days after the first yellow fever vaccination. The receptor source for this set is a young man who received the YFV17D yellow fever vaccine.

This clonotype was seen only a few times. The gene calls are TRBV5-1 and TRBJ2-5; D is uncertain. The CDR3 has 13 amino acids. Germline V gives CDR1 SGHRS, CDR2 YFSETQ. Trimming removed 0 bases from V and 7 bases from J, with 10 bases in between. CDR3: CASSLGEEGTQYF. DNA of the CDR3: TGCGCCAGCAGCTTGGGCGAGGAAGGGACCCAGTACTTC.

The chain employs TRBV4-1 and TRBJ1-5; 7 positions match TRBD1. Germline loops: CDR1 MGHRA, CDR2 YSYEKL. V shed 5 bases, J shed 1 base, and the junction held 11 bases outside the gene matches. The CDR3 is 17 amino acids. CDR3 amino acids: CASSKGARGKSNQPQHF. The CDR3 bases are TGCGCCAGCAGCAAAGGGGCCAGGGGGAAAAGCAATCAGCCCCAGCATTTT.